This TCR beta chain stems from a study of blood T cell repertoires in COVID-19. Study as a whole: Sample material is recorded as cDNA or gDNA derived from T cells, B-cell-depleted T cells, or PBMCs.

The sample holds a few counts of this clone. Assay used: immunoSEQ multiplex PCR; TCRdb lists only in-frame clones, some missing. The sample has about 61,000 clones; 65% to 80% are singletons. The sequencing sample was made of peripheral blood. The clonotype was recovered from a woman aged 70-85 years with acute or convalescent COVID-19.

The CDR3 coding sequence is TGTGCCAGCAGCTTATTACCGGCGGCTAATTCACCCCTCCACTTT. Translation: CASSLLPAANSPLHF. J is TRBJ1-6 and V is TRBV7-3; no clear D. V was trimmed by 2 bases and J by 6 bases, leaving 11 bases between them. The germline V gene has CDR1 SGHTA and CDR2 FQGTGA. The CDR3 is 15 residues long.